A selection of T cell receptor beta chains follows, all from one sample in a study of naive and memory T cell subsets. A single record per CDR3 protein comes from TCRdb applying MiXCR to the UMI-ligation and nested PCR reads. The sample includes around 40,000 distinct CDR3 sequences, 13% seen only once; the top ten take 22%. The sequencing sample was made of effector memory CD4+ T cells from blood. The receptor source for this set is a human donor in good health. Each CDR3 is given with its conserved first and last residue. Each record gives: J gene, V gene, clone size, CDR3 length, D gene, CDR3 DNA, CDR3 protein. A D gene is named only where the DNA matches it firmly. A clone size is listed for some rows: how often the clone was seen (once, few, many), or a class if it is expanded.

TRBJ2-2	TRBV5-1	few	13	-	TGCGCCAGCAGCCCGGACAGCTACGGGGAGCTGTTTTTT	CASSPDSYGELFF
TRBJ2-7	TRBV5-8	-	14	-	TGTGCCAGCAGCTTGGGGGCGGACTCGTACGAGCAGTACTTC	CASSLGADSYEQYF
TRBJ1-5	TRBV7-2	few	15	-	TGTGCCAGCAGCTTATCAGGATATAGCAATCAGCCCCAGCATTTT	CASSLSGYSNQPQHF
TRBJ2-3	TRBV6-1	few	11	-	TGTGCCAGCGGGGTCTCGGATACGCAGTATTTT	CASGVSDTQYF
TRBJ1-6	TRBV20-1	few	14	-	TGCAGTGCAACCCACGGGACCGCTAATTCACCCCTCCACTTT	CSATHGTANSPLHF
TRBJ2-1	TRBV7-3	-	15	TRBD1	TGTGCCAGCAGCCAGGGGGCGAGCTCCTACAATGAGCAGTTCTTC	CASSQGASSYNEQFF
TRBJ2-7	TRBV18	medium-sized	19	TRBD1	TGTGCCAGCTCACCACGTATCGGGAGGACAGGGGCCCAACACTACGAGCAGTACTTC	CASSPRIGRTGAQHYEQYF
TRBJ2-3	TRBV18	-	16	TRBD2	TGTGCCAGCTCACCGTCCCCAGCGGGAGTGGCAGATACGCAGTATTTT	CASSPSPAGVADTQYF
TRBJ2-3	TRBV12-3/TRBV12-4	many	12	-	TGTGCCAGCAGTTTACGCACAGATACGCAGTATTTT	CASSLRTDTQYF
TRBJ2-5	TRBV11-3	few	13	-	TGTGCCAGCAGCTTAGGTCAGCAAGAGACCCAGTACTTC	CASSLGQQETQYF
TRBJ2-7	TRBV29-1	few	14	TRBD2	TGCAGCGCCACGTGGGCGGGAGGGGGGTCCGAGCAGTACTTC	CSATWAGGGSEQYF
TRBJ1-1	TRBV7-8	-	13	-	TGTGCCAGCAGCTCTAGGGTCAACACTGAAGCTTTCTTT	CASSSRVNTEAFF
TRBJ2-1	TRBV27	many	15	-	TGTGCCAGCAGATCCGGGACGAAAATCTCCAATGAGCAGTTCTTC	CASRSGTKISNEQFF
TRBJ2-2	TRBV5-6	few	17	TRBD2	TGTGCCAGCAGCACCTTAGCGGGAGGGCCGGACACCGGGGAGCTGTTTTTT	CASSTLAGGPDTGELFF
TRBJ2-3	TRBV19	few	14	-	TGTGCCAGTAGTCGGGGGATTCACACAGATACGCAGTATTTT	CASSRGIHTDTQYF
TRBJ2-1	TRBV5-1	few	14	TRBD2	TGCGCCAGCAGGTACGGGACTAGCGGAATTGAGCAGTTCTTC	CASRYGTSGIEQFF
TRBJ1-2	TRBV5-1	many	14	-	TGCGCCAGCAGCTTGGACGGATTATCCTATGGCTACACCTTC	CASSLDGLSYGYTF
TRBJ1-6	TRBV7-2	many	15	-	TGTGCCAGCACCCAGAGGGAGGGGCCATCTTCACCCCTCCACTTT	CASTQREGPSSPLHF
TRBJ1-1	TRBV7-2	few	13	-	TGTGCCAGCCAACAGGGAGGCGGCACTGAAGCTTTCTTT	CASQQGGGTEAFF
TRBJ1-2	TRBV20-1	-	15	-	TGCAGTGCTAGTTATGTGTGCGGCCCAGACGGTGGCTACACCTTC	CSASYVCGPDGGYTF
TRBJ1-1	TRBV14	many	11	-	TGTGCCAGCAGCCCCCGTACGGAAGCTTTCTTT	CASSPRTEAFF
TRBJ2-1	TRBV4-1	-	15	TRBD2	TGCGCCAGCAGCCAAGTGAGCGGGAGTTTCAATGAGCAGTTCTTC	CASSQVSGSFNEQFF
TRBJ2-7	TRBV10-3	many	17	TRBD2	TGTGCCATCAGTGGAAATAGACTAGCGGGAGGCCTAGGGGAGCAGTACTTC	CAISGNRLAGGLGEQYF
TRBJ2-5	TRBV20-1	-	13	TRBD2	TGCAGTGCTAGGTTAGCGGGAGGGATTGACCAGTACTTC	CSARLAGGIDQYF
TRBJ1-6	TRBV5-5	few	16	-	TGTGCCAGCAGCTTAGAAGGGGGTCTATCTAATTCACCCCTCCACTTT	CASSLEGGLSNSPLHF
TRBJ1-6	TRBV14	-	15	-	TGTGCCAGCAGCCAAAATAGTCGGATTAATTCACCCCTCCACTTT	CASSQNSRINSPLHF
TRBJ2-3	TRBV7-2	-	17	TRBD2	TGTGCCAGCAGCTCCTGGACTAGCGGGAGGGGGACAGATACGCAGTATTTT	CASSSWTSGRGTDTQYF
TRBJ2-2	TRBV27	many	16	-	TGTGCCAGCAGTTTAATGGGCAGGACCCTCACCGGGGAGCTGTTTTTT	CASSLMGRTLTGELFF
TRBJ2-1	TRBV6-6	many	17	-	TGTGCCAGCAGCGGTACCACGGGCCCCAGCTCCTACAATGAGCAGTTCTTC	CASSGTTGPSSYNEQFF
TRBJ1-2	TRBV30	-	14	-	TGTGCCTGGGCGCGTCAGGGGAATCACTATGGCTACACCTTC	CAWARQGNHYGYTF
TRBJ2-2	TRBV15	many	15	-	TGTGCCACCAGCAGAGATTCAGGAAACACCGGGGAGCTGTTTTTT	CATSRDSGNTGELFF
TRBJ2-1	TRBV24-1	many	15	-	TGTGCCACCGGTGCTGGGGCTAATTCCGGCAATGAGCAGTTCTTC	CATGAGANSGNEQFF
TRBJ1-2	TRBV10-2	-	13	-	TGCGCCAGCAGTGAGTCAGAAGATTATGGCTACACCTTC	CASSESEDYGYTF
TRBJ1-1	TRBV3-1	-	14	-	TGTGCCAGCAGCAAGGGGGTGACGAACACTGAAGCTTTCTTT	CASSKGVTNTEAFF
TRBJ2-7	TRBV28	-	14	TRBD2	TGTGCCAGCAAAGAAGCGGGAGCCGTCTACGAGCAGTACTTC	CASKEAGAVYEQYF
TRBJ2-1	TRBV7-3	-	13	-	TGTGCCAGCAGTCGGGCTAGCACCGATGAGCAGTTCTTC	CASSRASTDEQFF
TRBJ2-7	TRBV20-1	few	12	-	TGCAGTGCCGACAGGAACCTTAGGGAGCAGTACTTC	CSADRNLREQYF